This T cell receptor (beta chain) appears in the sequencing data of a study of blood T cell repertoires in COVID-19. Background on the study: PBMCs, B-cell-depleted T cells, or T cells were the source of the cDNA or gDNA that made up the material.

CDR3 size: 14 residues. CDR1 and CDR2 (germline): LGHDT, YNNKEL (reference sequence). V was pared by 0 bases and J by 11 bases, with 11 bases between. Using immunoSEQ multiplex PCR, the repertoire was profiled, and TCRdb retains in-frame clones only, with some absent. This sample has approximately 240,000 clones; approximately 90% occur once, and the top ten carry under 6.5%. In its sample, this clone was seen once. The specimen was PBMCs or T cells enriched from blood (not recorded which). The origin of this receptor is a young woman with acute COVID-19. J is TRBJ1-6 and V is TRBV3-1 (or the pseudogene TRBV3-2), with a possible D match to TRBD1 (5 bases). For the CDR3, the DNA is TGTGCCAGCAGCCAAGAGGGGGGGGTTACACCCCTCCACTTT. It codes for CASSQEGGVTPLHF.